This TCR beta chain was identified in a study of blood T cell repertoires in COVID-19. Study overall: Recovery meant two consecutive negative NP/OP PCR tests, professional clearance, or resolved symptoms. Sources were T cells, B-cell-depleted T cells, or PBMCs; the material itself was cDNA or gDNA.

The CDR3 loop spans 14 amino acids. The germline CDR1 and CDR2 sequences are SGHKS and YYEKEE (reference sequence). Trimming shortened V by 3 bases and J by 4 bases, and 13 bases separated the two germline ends. The assay was immunoSEQ multiplex PCR, and TCRdb's table has in-frame clones only and misses some. The sample has about 230,000 clones, approximately 87% seen once. The clonotype was recovered from a woman aged 45-59 years in a cohort exposed to, infected with or recovered from COVID-19 (not recorded which). The sequenced material came from PBMCs or T cells enriched from blood (not recorded which). The rearrangement links TRBV5-5 to TRBJ1-2, with D tentatively TRBD1 (5 bases). CDR3 amino acids: CASSSPGLSYGYTF. The CDR3 DNA is TGTGCCAGCAGCTCGCCAGGGCTTAGCTATGGCTACACCTTC.